Listed below are T cell receptor beta chains from one sample, sequenced in a study of control samples from healthy donors and cancer patients. TCRdb keeps only in-frame clones here, not all; method: immunoSEQ multiplex PCR. The table has some 120,000 clones, approximately 90% seen once. Sequences were obtained from PBMCs. These receptors came from a woman aged 50 to 65 with colorectal cancer. CDR3s include the opening cysteine and the closing phenylalanine or tryptophan. A D gene is named only where the DNA matches it firmly. For some rows the clone size is stated as once, few or many, or as a class when expanded; others skip it.

CDR3 protein	CDR3 DNA	clone size	J gene	D gene	V gene
CASSYPGVNSGNTIYF	TGTGCCAGCAGTTATCCAGGAGTCAACTCTGGAAACACCATATATTTT	-	TRBJ1-3	-	TRBV6-6
CASSQLQGGLYGYTF	TGTGCCAGCAGCCAATTACAGGGCGGTCTCTATGGCTACACCTTC	-	TRBJ1-2	-	TRBV3-1/TRBV3-2
CASSKGGPPFF	TGTGCCAGTTCGAAAGGGGGGCCACCTTTCTTT	-	TRBJ1-1	-	TRBV6-5
CASSGQVGETQYF	TGTGCCAGCAGTGGACAGGTTGGAGAGACCCAGTACTTC	-	TRBJ2-5	TRBD1	TRBV7-8
CASSEGGLGLSEQYF	TGTGCCAGCAGTGAAGGAGGACTTGGGTTAAGCGAGCAGTACTTC	-	TRBJ2-7	-	TRBV6-1
CASSRTGGSTGELFF	TGTGCCAGCAGCCGGACAGGGGGGAGCACCGGGGAGCTGTTTTTT	-	TRBJ2-2	TRBD1	TRBV5-4
CSVRTGVAEKLFF	TGCAGCGTCCGAACAGGGGTGGCTGAAAAACTGTTTTTT	-	TRBJ1-4	TRBD1	TRBV29-1
CASSGARDSNQPQHF	TGTGCCAGCAGTGGGGCCAGGGATAGCAATCAGCCCCAGCATTTT	-	TRBJ1-5	-	TRBV2
CASYQPAGGQPQHF	TGTGCCAGCTACCAACCAGCCGGTGGGCAGCCCCAGCATTTT	-	TRBJ1-5	-	TRBV28
CASSSLRTGAYEQYF	TGTGCCAGCAGCTCCCTCCGGACAGGAGCCTACGAGCAGTACTTC	-	TRBJ2-7	TRBD1	TRBV7-9
CASSDWGATDTQYF	TGCGCCAGCAGCGACTGGGGGGCGACAGATACGCAGTATTTT	once	TRBJ2-3	-	TRBV5-1
CASSLGTNYEQYF	TGTGCCAGCAGCTTGGGTACCAACTACGAGCAGTACTTC	-	TRBJ2-7	-	TRBV5-5
CASSLATGTANEKLFF	TGTGCCAGCAGCCTAGCGACCGGGACAGCTAATGAAAAACTGTTTTTT	-	TRBJ1-4	TRBD1	TRBV5-6
CASSLSGGGNTIYF	TGCGCCAGCAGCTTGTCGGGGGGCGGAAACACCATATATTTT	-	TRBJ1-3	-	TRBV5-1
CASSYSSGVAGEKLFF	TGTGCCAGCAGTTACTCTTCGGGTGTAGCTGGCGAAAAACTGTTTTTT	once	TRBJ1-4	-	TRBV6-6
CSGRTSYNEQFF	TGCAGCGGACGGACTAGTTACAATGAGCAGTTCTTC	once	TRBJ2-1	TRBD2	TRBV29-1
CASSENTGMRETQYF	TGTGCCAGCAGTGAAAATACAGGGATGAGGGAGACCCAGTACTTC	-	TRBJ2-5	-	TRBV6-1
CASTPDSGGNTIYF	TGTGCCAGCACCCCCGACAGTGGCGGAAACACCATATATTTT	-	TRBJ1-3	-	TRBV6-6
CASSIGTGSRNSPLHF	TGTGCCAGTAGTATAGGGACAGGGTCGCGTAATTCACCCCTCCACTTT	-	TRBJ1-6	TRBD1	TRBV19
CASSASVQITYNEQFF	TGTGCCAGCAGCGCTAGTGTGCAGATTACCTACAATGAGCAGTTCTTC	-	TRBJ2-1	-	TRBV9
CATSTKATYNEQFF	TGTGCCACTTCAACCAAAGCAACCTACAATGAGCAGTTCTTC	-	TRBJ2-1	-	TRBV6-6
CASRTDRFETEAFF	TGTGCCAGTAGGACCGACAGGTTCGAGACTGAAGCTTTCTTT	-	TRBJ1-1	-	TRBV19
CASSPTGNSNQPQHF	TGTGCCAGTAGTCCGACAGGTAATAGCAATCAGCCCCAGCATTTT	-	TRBJ1-5	-	TRBV19
CASSLDVASAGDEQYF	TGCGCCAGCAGCTTGGATGTTGCGTCCGCTGGGGACGAGCAGTACTTC	-	TRBJ2-7	-	TRBV5-1
CASSYYRDRGLYEQFF	TGCGCCAGCAGTTATTACCGGGACAGGGGGCTTTATGAGCAGTTCTTC	-	TRBJ2-1	TRBD1	TRBV10-1
CASSGVGNEQFF	TGTGCCAGCAGTGGCGTAGGGAATGAGCAGTTCTTC	once	TRBJ2-1	-	TRBV6-4
CASSVALGPGDTQYF	TGTGCCAGCAGCGTAGCGCTCGGGCCGGGCGATACGCAGTATTTT	-	TRBJ2-3	-	TRBV9
CATSKLPLVPNEKLFF	TGTGCCACCAGCAAATTACCTTTGGTACCTAATGAAAAACTGTTTTTT	-	TRBJ1-4	-	TRBV15
CASRGGQGVNQPQHF	TGTGCCAGTAGGGGCGGGCAGGGCGTCAATCAGCCCCAGCATTTT	-	TRBJ1-5	-	TRBV19
CATSDGPSAGFNEQFF	TGTGCCACCAGTGATGGACCTAGTGCCGGGTTCAATGAGCAGTTCTTC	-	TRBJ2-1	-	TRBV24-1
CASSTLLGRNGQFF	TGTGCCAGTAGTACCTTACTAGGACGTAACGGGCAGTTCTTC	-	TRBJ2-1	-	TRBV19
CASSLVGSRGYTF	TGTGCCAGCAGCTTGGTTGGGTCTCGCGGCTACACCTTC	-	TRBJ1-2	-	TRBV5-8
CASSVVAGSTDTQYF	TGTGCCAGCAGCGTAGTCGCGGGAAGCACAGATACGCAGTATTTT	-	TRBJ2-3	-	TRBV9
CATSSDSSGANVLTF	TGTGCCACCAGCAGTGACAGCTCTGGGGCCAACGTCCTGACTTTC	-	TRBJ2-6	-	TRBV15
CTSSQLGRRGHQPQHF	TGCACCAGCAGCCAGTTGGGACGGAGAGGTCATCAGCCCCAGCATTTT	-	TRBJ1-5	-	TRBV1
CSVDEGGDEKLFF	TGCAGCGTTGATGAAGGGGGGGACGAAAAACTGTTTTTT	-	TRBJ1-4	-	TRBV29-1
CASNVRQGFTYGYTF	TGTGCCAGCAATGTTCGACAGGGATTCACCTATGGCTACACCTTC	few	TRBJ1-2	TRBD1	TRBV19
CASSILRGTYNEQFF	TGTGCCAGCAGTATTCTTAGGGGAACTTACAATGAGCAGTTCTTC	-	TRBJ2-1	-	TRBV2
CASSALRGSGGEKLFF	TGTGCCAGCAGTGCCTTACGGGGGAGCGGCGGTGAAAAACTGTTTTTT	-	TRBJ1-4	-	TRBV2
CASSQDGKNTEAFF	TGCGCCAGCAGCCAGGACGGGAAGAACACTGAAGCTTTCTTT	once	TRBJ1-1	-	TRBV5-1
CASSEAYETQYF	TGTGCCAGCAGTGAAGCTTACGAGACCCAGTACTTC	-	TRBJ2-5	-	TRBV6-1
CASSLGEVVTEQFF	TGTGCCAGCAGTTTGGGGGAGGTGGTTACTGAGCAGTTCTTC	-	TRBJ2-1	-	TRBV28
CASSKILSSTDTQYF	TGTGCCAGCAGTAAGATTTTATCTAGCACAGATACGCAGTATTTT	-	TRBJ2-3	-	TRBV27
CASSVGEYSRETQYF	TGTGCCAGCAGCGTAGGGGAGTATAGCAGGGAGACCCAGTACTTC	-	TRBJ2-5	-	TRBV9
CATKTGRTEAFF	TGTGCCACCAAGACGGGTCGGACTGAAGCTTTCTTT	-	TRBJ1-1	-	TRBV28
CASSEEEGIESYGYTF	TGTGCCAGCAGTGAAGAAGAGGGGATAGAAAGCTATGGCTACACCTTC	-	TRBJ1-2	-	TRBV6-1
CAWSLNGQNYGYTF	TGTGCCTGGAGTTTAAACGGACAGAACTATGGCTACACCTTC	-	TRBJ1-2	-	TRBV30
CASSFVTGGTEAFF	TGTGCCAGCAGCTTCGTGACAGGGGGCACTGAAGCTTTCTTT	once	TRBJ1-1	TRBD1	TRBV5-6